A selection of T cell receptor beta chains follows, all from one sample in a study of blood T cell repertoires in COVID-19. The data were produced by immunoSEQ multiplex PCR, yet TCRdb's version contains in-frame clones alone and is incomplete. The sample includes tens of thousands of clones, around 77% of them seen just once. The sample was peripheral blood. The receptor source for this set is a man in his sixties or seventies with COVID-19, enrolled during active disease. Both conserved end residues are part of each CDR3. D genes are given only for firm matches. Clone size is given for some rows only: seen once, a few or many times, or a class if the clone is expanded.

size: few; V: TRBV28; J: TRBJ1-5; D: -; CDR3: CASRQQMTAINQPQHF; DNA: TGTGCCAGCAGGCAACAGATGACAGCGATCAATCAGCCCCAGCATTTT
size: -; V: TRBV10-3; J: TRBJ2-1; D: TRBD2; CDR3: CAIRSEREGYEQFF; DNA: TGTGCCATCCGGAGCGAGCGGGAGGGCTATGAGCAGTTCTTC
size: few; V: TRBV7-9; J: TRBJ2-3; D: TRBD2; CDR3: CASTIGLAGADTQYF; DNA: TGTGCCAGCACCATAGGACTAGCGGGAGCAGATACGCAGTATTTT
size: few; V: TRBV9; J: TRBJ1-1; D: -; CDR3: CASSVDFGQTEAFF; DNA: TGTGCCAGCAGCGTAGATTTCGGACAGACTGAAGCTTTCTTT
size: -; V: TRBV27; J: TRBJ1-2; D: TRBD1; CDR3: CASSSIGGQGIFGYTF; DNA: TGTGCCAGCAGTTCCATTGGGGGACAGGGGATCTTTGGCTACACCTTC
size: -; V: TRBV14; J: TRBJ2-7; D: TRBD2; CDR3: CASSGRGRAPEQYF; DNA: TGTGCCAGCAGCGGGCGGGGGAGGGCCCCCGAGCAGTACTTC
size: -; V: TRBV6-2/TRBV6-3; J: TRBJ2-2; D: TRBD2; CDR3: CASSPWTSGRGRTGELFF; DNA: TGTGCCAGCAGCCCGTGGACTAGCGGGAGGGGGCGAACCGGGGAGCTGTTTTTT
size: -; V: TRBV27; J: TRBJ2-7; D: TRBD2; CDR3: CASWLADSYEQYF; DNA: TGTGCCAGCTGGCTAGCGGACTCCTACGAGCAGTACTTC
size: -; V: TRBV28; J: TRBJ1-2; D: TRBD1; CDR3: CASSFPRGQGYGYTF; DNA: TGTGCCAGCAGTTTCCCCAGAGGACAGGGCTATGGCTACACCTTC
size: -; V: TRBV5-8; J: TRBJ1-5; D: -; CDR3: CASRPQGYSNQPQHF; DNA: TGTGCCAGCAGACCTCAGGGGTATAGCAATCAGCCCCAGCATTTT
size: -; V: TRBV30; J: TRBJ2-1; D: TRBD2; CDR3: CAWSVGLAGEQFF; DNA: TGTGCCTGGAGTGTAGGACTAGCGGGTGAGCAGTTCTTC
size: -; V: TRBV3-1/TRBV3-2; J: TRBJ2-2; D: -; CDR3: CASSLTGELFF; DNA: TGTGCCAGCAGCCTAACCGGGGAGCTGTTTTTT
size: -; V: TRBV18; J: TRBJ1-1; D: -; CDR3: CASSPPGQPMNTEAFF; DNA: TGTGCCAGCTCACCACCGGGACAACCCATGAACACTGAAGCTTTCTTT
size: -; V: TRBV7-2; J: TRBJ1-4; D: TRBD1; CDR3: CASSFRSGGVPEKLFF; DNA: TGTGCCAGCAGCTTTCGTTCAGGGGGCGTCCCGGAAAAACTGTTTTTT
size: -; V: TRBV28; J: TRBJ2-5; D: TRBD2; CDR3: CASSFWGGTAHWTQYF; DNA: TGTGCCAGCAGTTTTTGGGGGGGAACAGCCCATTGGACCCAGTACTTC
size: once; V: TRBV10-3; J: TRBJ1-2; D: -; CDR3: CAISESGTLGYTF; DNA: TGTGCCATCAGTGAGTCAGGGACTTTAGGCTACACCTTC
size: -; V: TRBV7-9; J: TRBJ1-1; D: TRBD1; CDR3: CASSFLYRQGKMNTEAFF; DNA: TGTGCCAGCAGCTTCCTCTATCGACAGGGCAAAATGAACACTGAAGCTTTCTTT
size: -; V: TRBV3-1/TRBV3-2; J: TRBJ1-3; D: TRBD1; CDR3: CASSRTGIAGNTIYF; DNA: TGTGCCAGCAGCAGGACAGGGATCGCTGGAAACACCATATATTTT
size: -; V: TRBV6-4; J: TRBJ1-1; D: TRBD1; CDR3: CASRRQGDMNTEAFF; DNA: TGTGCCAGCAGGAGACAGGGCGATATGAACACTGAAGCTTTCTTT
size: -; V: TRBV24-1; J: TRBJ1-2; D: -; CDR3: CATSGTGGYTF; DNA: TGTGCCACCAGTGGCACAGGAGGCTACACCTTC
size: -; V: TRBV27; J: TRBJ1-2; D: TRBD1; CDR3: CASSRGQGSSRLYGYTF; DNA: TGTGCCAGCAGTCGCGGACAGGGGTCCTCACGGCTCTATGGGTACACCTTC
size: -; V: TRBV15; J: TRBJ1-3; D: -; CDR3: CATSRGGGLKSGNTIYF; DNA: TGTGCCACCAGCAGGGGAGGAGGCTTAAAGTCTGGAAACACCATATATTTT
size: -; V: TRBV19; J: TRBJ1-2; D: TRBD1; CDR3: CASSPGTGGGYTF; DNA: TGTGCCAGTAGCCCCGGGACAGGGGGCGGCTACACCTTC
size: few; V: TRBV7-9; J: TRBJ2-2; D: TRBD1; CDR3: CASSRTGAVTGELFF; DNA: TGTGCCAGCAGCCGGACAGGGGCGGTCACCGGGGAGCTGTTTTTT
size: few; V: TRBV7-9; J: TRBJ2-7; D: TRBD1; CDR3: CASSPLQGPYVEQYF; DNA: TGTGCCAGCAGCCCTCTACAGGGGCCCTACGTAGAGCAGTACTTC
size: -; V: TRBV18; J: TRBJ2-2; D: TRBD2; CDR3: CASSPPGLGTGELFF; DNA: TGTGCCAGCTCACCGCCGGGACTAGGCACCGGGGAGCTGTTTTTT
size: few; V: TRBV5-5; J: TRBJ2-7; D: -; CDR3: CASSAGYGYEQYF; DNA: TGTGCCAGCAGCGCAGGGTATGGCTACGAGCAGTACTTC
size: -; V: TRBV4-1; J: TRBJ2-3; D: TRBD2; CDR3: CASSQDEREGTDTQYF; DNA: TGCGCCAGCAGCCAAGACGAGCGGGAGGGCACAGATACGCAGTATTTT
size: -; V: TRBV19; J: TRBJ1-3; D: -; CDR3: CASSMRFALGNTIYF; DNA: TGTGCCAGTAGTATGCGTTTCGCGTTGGGAAACACCATATATTTT
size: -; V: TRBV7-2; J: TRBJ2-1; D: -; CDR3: CASSDLQARTHNEQFF; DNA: TGTGCCAGCAGCGACCTACAGGCCCGAACCCACAATGAGCAGTTCTTC
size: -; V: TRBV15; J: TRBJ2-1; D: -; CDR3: CATSGGPASYNEQFF; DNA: TGTGCCACCAGCGGCGGGCCTGCCTCCTACAATGAGCAGTTCTTC
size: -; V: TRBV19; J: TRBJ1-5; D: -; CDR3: CASSIVATGKHF; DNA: TGTGCCAGTAGTATAGTTGCGACAGGCAAGCATTTT
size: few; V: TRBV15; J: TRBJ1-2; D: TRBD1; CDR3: CATSSYNPGQGRDYGYTF; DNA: TGTGCCACCAGCAGCTACAACCCGGGACAGGGACGGGACTATGGCTACACCTTC
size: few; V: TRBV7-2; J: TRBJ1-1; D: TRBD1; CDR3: CASSANRGLNTEAFF; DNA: TGTGCCAGCAGCGCAAACAGGGGACTGAACACTGAAGCTTTCTTT
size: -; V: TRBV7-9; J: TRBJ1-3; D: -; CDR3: CASSRDSRSGNTIYF; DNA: TGTGCCAGCAGCCGTGACAGCCGCTCTGGAAACACCATATATTTT
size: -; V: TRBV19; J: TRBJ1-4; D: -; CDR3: CASTVSNGVGLFF; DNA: TGTGCCAGTACGGTATCGAACGGAGTAGGACTGTTTTTT
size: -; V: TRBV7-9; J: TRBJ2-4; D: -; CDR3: CASSRSQLAKNIQYF; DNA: TGTGCCAGCAGTCGATCACAGCTAGCCAAAAACATTCAGTACTTC
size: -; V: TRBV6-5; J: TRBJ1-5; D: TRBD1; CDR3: CASSLSGQAYQPQHF; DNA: TGTGCCAGCAGTCTTTCGGGACAGGCCTATCAGCCCCAGCATTTT
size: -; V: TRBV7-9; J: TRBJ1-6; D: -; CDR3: CASSLAPGEGASYNSPLHF; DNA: TGTGCCAGCAGCTTAGCCCCTGGGGAGGGCGCCTCCTATAATTCACCCCTCCACTTT
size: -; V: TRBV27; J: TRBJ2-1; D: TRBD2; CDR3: CASSQGTSGLYNEQFF; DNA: TGTGCCAGCAGCCAGGGGACTAGCGGCCTCTACAATGAGCAGTTCTTC
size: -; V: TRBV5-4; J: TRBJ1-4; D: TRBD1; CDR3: CASSKGTGSNEKLFF; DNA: TGTGCCAGCAGCAAAGGGACAGGGAGTAATGAAAAACTGTTTTTT
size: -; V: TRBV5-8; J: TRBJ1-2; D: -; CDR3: CASSLQRIGYTF; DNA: TGTGCCAGCAGCTTACAGCGGATAGGCTACACCTTC
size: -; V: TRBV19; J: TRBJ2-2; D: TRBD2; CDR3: CASSIGAGVGGELFF; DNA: TGTGCCAGTAGTATAGGTGCGGGAGTAGGCGGGGAGCTGTTTTTT
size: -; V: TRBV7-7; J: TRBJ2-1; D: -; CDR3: CASSPYRGLDEQFF; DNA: TGTGCTAGCAGCCCCTATCGGGGTTTGGATGAGCAGTTCTTC